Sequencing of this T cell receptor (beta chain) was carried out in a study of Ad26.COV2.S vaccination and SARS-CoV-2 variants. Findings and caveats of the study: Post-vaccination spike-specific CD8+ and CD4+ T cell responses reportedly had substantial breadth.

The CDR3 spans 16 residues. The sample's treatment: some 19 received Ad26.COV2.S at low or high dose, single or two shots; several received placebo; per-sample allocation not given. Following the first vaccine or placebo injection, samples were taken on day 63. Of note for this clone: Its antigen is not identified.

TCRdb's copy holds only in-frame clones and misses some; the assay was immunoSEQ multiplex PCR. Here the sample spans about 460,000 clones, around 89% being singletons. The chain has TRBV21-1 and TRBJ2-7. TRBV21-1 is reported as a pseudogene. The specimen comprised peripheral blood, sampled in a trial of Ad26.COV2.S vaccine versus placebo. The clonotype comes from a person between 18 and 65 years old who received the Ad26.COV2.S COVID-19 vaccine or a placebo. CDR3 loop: CASSKTGGQRVYEQYF. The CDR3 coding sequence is TGTGCCAGCAGCAAAACGGGGGGACAGCGGGTTTACGAGCAGTACTTC.